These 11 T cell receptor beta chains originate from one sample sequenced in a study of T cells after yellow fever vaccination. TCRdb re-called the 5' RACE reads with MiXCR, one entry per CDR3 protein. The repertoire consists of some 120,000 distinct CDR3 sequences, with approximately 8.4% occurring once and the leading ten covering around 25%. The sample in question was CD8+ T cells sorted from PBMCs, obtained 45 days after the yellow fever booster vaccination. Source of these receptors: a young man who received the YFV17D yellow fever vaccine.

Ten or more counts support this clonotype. The CDR3 region has the DNA TGTGCCAGCAGCTTTTCCGATGAGCAGTTCTTC. Protein product: CASSFSDEQFF. This chain uses TRBV7-8 with TRBJ2-1, with D unclear. Germline-derived CDR1 and CDR2 are SGHVS and FQNEAQ. V lost 3 bases, J lost 8 bases, and 5 bases lay in between. This CDR3 spans 11 amino acids.

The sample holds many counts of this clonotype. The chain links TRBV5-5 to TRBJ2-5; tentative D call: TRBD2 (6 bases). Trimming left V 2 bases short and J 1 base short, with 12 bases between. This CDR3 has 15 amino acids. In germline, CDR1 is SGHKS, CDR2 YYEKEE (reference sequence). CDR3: CASSFPGGSQETQYF. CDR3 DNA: TGTGCCAGCAGCTTTCCCGGGGGTTCCCAAGAGACCCAGTACTTC.

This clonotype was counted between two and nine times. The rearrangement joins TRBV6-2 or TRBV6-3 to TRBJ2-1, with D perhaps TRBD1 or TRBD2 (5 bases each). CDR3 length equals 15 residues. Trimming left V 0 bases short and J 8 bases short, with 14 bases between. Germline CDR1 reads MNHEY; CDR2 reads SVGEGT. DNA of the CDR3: TGTGCCAGCAGTTACTCGGGACCCTCCTTCGATGAGCAGTTCTTC. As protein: CASSYSGPSFDEQFF.

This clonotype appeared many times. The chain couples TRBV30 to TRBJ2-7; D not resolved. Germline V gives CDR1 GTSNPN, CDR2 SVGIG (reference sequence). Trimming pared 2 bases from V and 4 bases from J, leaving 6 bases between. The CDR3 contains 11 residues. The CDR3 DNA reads TGTGCCTGGAGTCCTGCTTACGAGCAGTACTTC. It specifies CAWSPAYEQYF.

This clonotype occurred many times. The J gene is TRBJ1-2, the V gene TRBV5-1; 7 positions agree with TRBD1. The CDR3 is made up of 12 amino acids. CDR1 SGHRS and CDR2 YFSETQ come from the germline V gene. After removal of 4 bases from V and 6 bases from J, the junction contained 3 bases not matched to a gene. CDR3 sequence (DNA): TGCGCCAGCAGCCTAGACAGGGATGGCTACACCTTC. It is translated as CASSLDRDGYTF.

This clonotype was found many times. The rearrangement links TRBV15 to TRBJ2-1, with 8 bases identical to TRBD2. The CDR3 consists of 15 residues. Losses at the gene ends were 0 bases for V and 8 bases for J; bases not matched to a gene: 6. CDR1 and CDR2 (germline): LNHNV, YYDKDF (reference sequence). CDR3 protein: CATSREIAGLDEQFF. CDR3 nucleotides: TGTGCCACCAGCAGAGAAATAGCGGGATTGGATGAGCAGTTCTTC. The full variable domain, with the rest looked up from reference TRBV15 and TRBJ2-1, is DAMVIQNPRYQVTQFGKPVTLSCSQTLNHNVMYWYQQKSSQAPKLLFHYYDKDFNNEADTPDNFQSRRPNTSFCFLDIRSPGLGDTAMYLCATSREIAGLDEQFFGPGTRLTVL.

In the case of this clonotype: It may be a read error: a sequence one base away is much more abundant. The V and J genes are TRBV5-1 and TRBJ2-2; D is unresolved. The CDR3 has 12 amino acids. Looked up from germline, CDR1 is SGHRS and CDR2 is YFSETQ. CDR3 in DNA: TGCTCCAGCAGCTTGCGCGCCGGGGAGCTGTTTTTT. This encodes CSSSLRAGELFF.

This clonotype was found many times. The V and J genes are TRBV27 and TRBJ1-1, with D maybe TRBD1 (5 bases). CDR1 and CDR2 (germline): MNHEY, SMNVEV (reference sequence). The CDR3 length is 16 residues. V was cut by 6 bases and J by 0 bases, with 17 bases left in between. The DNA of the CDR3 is TGTGCCAGCAGCCGAGGGAGGGGAGTGGTGAACACTGAAGCTTTCTTT. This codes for CASSRGRGVVNTEAFF.

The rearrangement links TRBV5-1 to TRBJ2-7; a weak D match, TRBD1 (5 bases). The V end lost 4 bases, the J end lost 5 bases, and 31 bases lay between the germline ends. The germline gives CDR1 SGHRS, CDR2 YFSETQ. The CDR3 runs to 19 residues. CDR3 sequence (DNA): TGCGCCAGCAGCCCCACCGCGGCTTGGCGGACACCCTCAATCCACGAGCAGTACTTC. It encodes CASSPTAAWRTPSIHEQYF.

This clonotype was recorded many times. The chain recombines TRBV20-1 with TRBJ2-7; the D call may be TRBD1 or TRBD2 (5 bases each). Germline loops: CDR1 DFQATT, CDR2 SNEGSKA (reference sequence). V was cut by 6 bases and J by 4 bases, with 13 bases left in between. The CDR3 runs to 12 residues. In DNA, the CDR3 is TGCAGTGCCCCCCTGGGGGAGTACGAGCAGTACTTC. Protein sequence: CSAPLGEYEQYF.

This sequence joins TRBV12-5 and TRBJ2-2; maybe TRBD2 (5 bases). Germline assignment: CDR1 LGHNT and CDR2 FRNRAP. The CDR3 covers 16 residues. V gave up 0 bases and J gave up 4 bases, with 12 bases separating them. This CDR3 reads CASGLVLVGRTGELFF. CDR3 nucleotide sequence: TGTGCTAGTGGTTTGGTACTAGTAGGTCGCACCGGGGAGCTGTTTTTT.